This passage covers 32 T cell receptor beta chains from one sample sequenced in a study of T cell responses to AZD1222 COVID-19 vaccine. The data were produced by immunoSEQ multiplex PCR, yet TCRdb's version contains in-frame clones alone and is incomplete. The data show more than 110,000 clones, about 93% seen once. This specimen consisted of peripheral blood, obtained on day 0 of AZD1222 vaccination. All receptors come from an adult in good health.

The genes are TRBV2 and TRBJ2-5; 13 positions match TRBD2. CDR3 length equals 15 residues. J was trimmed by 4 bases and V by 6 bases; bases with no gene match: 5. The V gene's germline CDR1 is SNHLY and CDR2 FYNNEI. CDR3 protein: CASRPGTSGAETQYF. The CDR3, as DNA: TGTGCCAGCAGACCCGGGACTAGCGGGGCAGAGACCCAGTACTTC.

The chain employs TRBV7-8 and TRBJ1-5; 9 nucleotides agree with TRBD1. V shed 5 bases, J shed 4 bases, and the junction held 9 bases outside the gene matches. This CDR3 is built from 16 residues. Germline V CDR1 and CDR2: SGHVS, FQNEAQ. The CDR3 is CASSRLGQGANQPQHF. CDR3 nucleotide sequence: TGTGCCAGCAGCCGCCTGGGACAGGGCGCTAATCAGCCCCAGCATTTT. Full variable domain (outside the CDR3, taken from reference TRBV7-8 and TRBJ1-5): GAGVSQSPRYKVAKRGQDVALRCDPISGHVSLFWYQQALGQGPEFLTYFQNEAQLDKSGLPSDRFFAERPEGSVSTLKIQRTQQEDSAVYLCASSRLGQGANQPQHFGDGTRLSIL.

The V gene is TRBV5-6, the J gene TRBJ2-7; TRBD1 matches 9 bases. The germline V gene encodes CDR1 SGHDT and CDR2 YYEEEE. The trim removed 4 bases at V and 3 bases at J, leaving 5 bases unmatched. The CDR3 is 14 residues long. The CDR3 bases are TGTGCCAGCAGCCCGGGACAGGGATTCTACGAGCAGTACTTC. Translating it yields CASSPGQGFYEQYF. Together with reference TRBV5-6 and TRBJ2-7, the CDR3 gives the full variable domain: DAGVTQSPTHLIKTRGQQVTLRCSPKSGHDTVSWYQQALGQGPQFIFQYYEEEERQRGNFPDRFSGHQFPNYSSELNVNALLLGDSALYLCASSPGQGFYEQYFGPGTRLTVT.

CDR3 in DNA: TGTGCCAGCAGCTTAGCAGCGGGGTTTGCCGACAATGAGCAGTTCTTC. Translated, it gives CASSLAAGFADNEQFF. The gene calls are TRBV7-2 and TRBJ2-1; TRBD2 aligns across 7 bases. The CDR3 runs 16 residues. The germline V gene has CDR1 SGHTA and CDR2 FQGNSA. The V and J ends lost 0 bases and 5 bases, in that order; junction bases with no gene match: 7.

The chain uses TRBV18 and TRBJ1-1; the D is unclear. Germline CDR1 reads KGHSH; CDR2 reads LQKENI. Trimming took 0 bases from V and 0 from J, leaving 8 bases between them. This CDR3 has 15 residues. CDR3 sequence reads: CASSPPTVLNTEAFF. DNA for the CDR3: TGTGCCAGCTCACCACCCACGGTACTGAACACTGAAGCTTTCTTT.

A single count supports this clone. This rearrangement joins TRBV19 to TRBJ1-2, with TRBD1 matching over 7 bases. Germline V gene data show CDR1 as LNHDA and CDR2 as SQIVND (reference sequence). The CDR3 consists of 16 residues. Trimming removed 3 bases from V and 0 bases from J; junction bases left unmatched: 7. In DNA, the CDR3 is TGTGCCAGTAGTATTTTCGGACAGGTATCTAACTATGGCTACACCTTC. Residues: CASSIFGQVSNYGYTF.

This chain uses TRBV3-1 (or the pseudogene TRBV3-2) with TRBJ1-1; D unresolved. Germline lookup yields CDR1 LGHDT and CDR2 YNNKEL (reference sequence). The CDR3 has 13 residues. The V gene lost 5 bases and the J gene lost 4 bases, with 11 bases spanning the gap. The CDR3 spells CASSLEVSTEAFF. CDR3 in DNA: TGTGCCAGCAGCTTAGAGGTGTCCACTGAAGCTTTCTTT.

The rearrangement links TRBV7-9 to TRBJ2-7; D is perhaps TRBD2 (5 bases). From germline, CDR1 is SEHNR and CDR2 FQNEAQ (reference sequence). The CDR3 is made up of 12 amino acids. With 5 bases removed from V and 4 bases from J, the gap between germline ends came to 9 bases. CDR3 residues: CASSRGSYEQYF. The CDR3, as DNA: TGTGCCAGCAGCAGAGGGAGTTACGAGCAGTACTTC. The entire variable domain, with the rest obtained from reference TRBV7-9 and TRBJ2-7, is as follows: DTGVSQNPRHKITKRGQNVTFRCDPISEHNRLYWYRQTLGQGPEFLTYFQNEAQLEKSRLLSDRFSAERPKGSFSTLEIQRTEQGDSAMYLCASSRGSYEQYFGPGTRLTVT.

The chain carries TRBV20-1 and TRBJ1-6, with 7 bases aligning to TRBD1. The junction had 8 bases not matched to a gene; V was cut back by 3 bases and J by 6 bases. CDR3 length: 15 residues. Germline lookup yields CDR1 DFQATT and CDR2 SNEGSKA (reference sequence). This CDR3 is CSASSRGRSNSPLHF. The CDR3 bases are TGCAGTGCTAGTAGTAGGGGGCGTAGTAATTCACCCCTCCACTTT.

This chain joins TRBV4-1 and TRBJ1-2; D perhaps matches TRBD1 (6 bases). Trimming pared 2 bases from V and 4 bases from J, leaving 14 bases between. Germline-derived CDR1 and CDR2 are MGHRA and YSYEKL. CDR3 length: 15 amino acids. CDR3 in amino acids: CASSQRQADAYGYTF. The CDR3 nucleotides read TGCGCCAGCAGCCAAAGACAGGCCGATGCCTATGGCTACACCTTC.

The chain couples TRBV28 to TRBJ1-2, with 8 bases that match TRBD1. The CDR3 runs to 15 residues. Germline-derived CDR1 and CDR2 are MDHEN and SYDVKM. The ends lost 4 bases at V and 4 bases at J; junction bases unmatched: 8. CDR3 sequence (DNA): TGTGCCAGCAGTTCTGGACAGGGAACGATCTATGGCTACACCTTC. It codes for CASSSGQGTIYGYTF.

The CDR3 region has the DNA TGTGCCAGCAGGGACGACGGCAATGAGCAGTTCTTC. Translation: CASRDDGNEQFF. The rearrangement uses TRBV2 and TRBJ2-1; unclear D gene. Germline V gene data show CDR1 as SNHLY and CDR2 as FYNNEI. The CDR3 has 12 amino acids. Trimming cost V 6 bases and J 6 bases, with 9 bases left between them.

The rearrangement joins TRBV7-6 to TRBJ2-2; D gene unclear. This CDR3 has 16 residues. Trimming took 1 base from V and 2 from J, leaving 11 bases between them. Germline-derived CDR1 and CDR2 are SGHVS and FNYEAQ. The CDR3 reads CASSLGGGANTGELFF. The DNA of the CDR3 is TGTGCCAGCAGCTTAGGAGGCGGAGCTAACACCGGGGAGCTGTTTTTT.

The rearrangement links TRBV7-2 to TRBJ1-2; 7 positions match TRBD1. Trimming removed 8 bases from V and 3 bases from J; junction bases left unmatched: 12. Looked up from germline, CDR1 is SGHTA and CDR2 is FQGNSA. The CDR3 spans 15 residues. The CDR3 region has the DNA TGTGCCAGCGGGGGACAGACTAAACCAGACTATGGCTACACCTTC. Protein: CASGGQTKPDYGYTF.

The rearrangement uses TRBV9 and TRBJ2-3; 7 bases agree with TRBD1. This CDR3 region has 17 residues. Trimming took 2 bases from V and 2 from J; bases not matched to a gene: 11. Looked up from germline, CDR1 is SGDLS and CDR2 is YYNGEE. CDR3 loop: CASSVADQGVYTDTQYF. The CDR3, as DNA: TGTGCCAGCAGCGTCGCAGATCAGGGGGTATACACAGATACGCAGTATTTT.

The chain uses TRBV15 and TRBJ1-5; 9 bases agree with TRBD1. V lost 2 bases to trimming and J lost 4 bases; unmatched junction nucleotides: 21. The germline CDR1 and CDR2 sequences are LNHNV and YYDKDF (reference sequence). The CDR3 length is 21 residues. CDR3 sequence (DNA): TGTGCCACCAGCAGACAAATTCTCCGGGACAGGGAAGAGTTCTGGAATCAGCCCCAGCATTTT. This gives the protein CATSRQILRDREEFWNQPQHF.

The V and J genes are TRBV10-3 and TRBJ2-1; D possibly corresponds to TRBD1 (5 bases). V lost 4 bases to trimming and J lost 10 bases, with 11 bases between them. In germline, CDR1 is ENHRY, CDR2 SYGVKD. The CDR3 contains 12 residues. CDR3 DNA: TGTGCCATCAGTGTAAAGGACATGGAGCAGTTCTTC. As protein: CAISVKDMEQFF.

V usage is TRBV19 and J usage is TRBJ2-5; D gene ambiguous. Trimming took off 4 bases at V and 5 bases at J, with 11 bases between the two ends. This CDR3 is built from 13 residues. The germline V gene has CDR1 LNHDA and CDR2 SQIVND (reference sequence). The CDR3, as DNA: TGTGCCAGTAGTAACGACATTTGGGAGACCCAGTACTTC. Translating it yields CASSNDIWETQYF.

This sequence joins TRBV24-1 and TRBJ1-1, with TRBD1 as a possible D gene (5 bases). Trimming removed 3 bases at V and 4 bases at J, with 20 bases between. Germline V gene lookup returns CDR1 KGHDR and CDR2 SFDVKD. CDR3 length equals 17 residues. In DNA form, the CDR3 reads TGTGCCACCAGTGATCCCCACCTGAGACAGAGGGGCACTGAAGCTTTCTTT. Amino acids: CATSDPHLRQRGTEAFF.

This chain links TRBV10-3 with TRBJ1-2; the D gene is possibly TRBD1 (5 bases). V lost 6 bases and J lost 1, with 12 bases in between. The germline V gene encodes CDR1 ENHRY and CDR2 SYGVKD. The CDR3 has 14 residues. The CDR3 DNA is TGTGCCATCAGCTCGGGACGAGATAACTATGGCTACACCTTC. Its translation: CAISSGRDNYGYTF.

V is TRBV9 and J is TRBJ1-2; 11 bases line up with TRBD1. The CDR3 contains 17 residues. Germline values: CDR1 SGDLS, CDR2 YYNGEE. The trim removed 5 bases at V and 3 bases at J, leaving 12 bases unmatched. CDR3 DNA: TGTGCCAGCAGTGAACCTCGGGACAGGGGGTACTACTATGGCTACACCTTC. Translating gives CASSEPRDRGYYYGYTF.

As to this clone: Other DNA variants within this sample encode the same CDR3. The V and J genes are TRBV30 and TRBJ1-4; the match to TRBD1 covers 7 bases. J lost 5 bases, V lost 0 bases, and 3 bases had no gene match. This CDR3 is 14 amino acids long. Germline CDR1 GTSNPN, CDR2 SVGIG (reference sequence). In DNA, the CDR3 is TGTGCCTGGAGTGTATTGACAGGGAATGAAAAACTGTTTTTT. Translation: CAWSVLTGNEKLFF.

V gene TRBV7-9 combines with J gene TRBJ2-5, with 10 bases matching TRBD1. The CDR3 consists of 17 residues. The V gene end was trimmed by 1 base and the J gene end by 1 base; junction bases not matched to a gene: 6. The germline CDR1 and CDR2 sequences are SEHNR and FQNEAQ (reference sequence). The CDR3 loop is CASSLVGTGDFQETQYF. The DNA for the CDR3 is TGTGCCAGCAGCTTAGTAGGGACAGGGGATTTCCAAGAGACCCAGTACTTC.

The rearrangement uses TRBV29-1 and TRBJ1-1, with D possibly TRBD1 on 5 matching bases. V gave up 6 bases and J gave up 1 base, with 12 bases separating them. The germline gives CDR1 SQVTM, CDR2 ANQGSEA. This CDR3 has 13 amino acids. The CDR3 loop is CSVGRDENTEAFF. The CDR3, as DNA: TGCAGCGTGGGGAGGGACGAGAACACTGAAGCTTTCTTT.

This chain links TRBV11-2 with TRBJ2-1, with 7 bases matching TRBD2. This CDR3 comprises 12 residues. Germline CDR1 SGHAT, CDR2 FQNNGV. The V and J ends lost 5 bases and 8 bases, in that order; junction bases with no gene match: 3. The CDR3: CASSPSGDEQFF. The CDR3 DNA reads TGTGCCAGCAGCCCTAGCGGTGATGAGCAGTTCTTC.

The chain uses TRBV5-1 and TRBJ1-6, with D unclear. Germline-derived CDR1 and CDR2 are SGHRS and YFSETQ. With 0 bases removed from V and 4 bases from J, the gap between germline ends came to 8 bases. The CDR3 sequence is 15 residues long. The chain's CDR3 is CASSLGGPYNSPLHF. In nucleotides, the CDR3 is TGCGCCAGCAGCTTGGGTGGTCCGTATAATTCACCCCTCCACTTT.

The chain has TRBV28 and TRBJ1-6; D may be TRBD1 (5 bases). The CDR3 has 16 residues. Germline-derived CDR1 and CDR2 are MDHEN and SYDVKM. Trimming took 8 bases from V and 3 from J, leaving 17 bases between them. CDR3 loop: CASQGGGFNYNSPLHF. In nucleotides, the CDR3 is TGTGCCAGCCAGGGCGGGGGTTTCAACTATAATTCACCCCTCCACTTT. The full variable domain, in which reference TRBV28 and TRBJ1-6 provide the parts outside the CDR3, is DVKVTQSSRYLVKRTGEKVFLECVQDMDHENMFWYRQDPGLGLRLIYFSYDVKMKEKGDIPEGYSVSREKKERFSLILESASTNQTSMYLCASQGGGFNYNSPLHFGNGTRLTVT.

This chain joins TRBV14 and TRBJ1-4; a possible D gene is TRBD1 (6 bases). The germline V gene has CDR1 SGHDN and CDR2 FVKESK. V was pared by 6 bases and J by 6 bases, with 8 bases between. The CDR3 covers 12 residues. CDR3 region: CASRNRDEKLFF. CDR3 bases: TGTGCCAGCAGGAACAGGGATGAAAAACTGTTTTTT.

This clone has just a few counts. In DNA form, the CDR3 reads TGTGCCGCGCATCCTCCTCAGGGACAAGAGACCCAGTACTTC. Translation: CAAHPPQGQETQYF. The J gene is TRBJ2-5, the V gene TRBV30; weak D call: TRBD1 (5 bases). Deletions cut 8 bases from V and 2 bases from J, with 18 bases between. CDR1 is GTSNPN and CDR2 is SVGIG in the germline V gene (reference sequence). The CDR3 is 14 amino acids. Variable domain in full (rest from reference TRBV30 and TRBJ2-5): SQTIHQWPATLVQPVGSPLSLECTVEGTSNPNLYWYRQAAGRGLQLLFYSVGIGQISSEVPQNLSASRPQDRQFILSSKKLLLSDSGFYLCAAHPPQGQETQYFGPGTRLLVL.

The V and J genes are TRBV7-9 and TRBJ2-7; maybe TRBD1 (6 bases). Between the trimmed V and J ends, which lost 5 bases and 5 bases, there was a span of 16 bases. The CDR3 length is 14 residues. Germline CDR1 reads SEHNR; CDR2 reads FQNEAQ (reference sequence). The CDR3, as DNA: TGTGCCAGCAGCCCCTACGGGACACCTAACGAGCAGTACTTC. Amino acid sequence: CASSPYGTPNEQYF.

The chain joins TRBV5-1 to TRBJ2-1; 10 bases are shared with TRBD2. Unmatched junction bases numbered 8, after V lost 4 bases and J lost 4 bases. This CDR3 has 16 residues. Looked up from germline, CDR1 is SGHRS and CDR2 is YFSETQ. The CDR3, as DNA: TGCGCCAGCAGCGCAAGACTAGCGGGCATATACAATGAGCAGTTCTTC. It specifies CASSARLAGIYNEQFF.

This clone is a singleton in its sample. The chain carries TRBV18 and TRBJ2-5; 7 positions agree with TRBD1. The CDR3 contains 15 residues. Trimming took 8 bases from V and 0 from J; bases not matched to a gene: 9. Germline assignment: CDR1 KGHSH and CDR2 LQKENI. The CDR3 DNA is TGTGCCAGCGCGCCTGCTGACAGGGACCAAGAGACCCAGTACTTC. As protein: CASAPADRDQETQYF.